This T cell receptor (beta chain) was retrieved from a study of T cell responses to AZD1222 COVID-19 vaccine. The CDR3 is 15 residues long. CDR1 SGHRS and CDR2 YFSETQ come from the germline V gene. Deletions cut 0 bases from V and 0 bases from J, with 9 bases between. The data were produced by immunoSEQ multiplex PCR, yet TCRdb's version contains in-frame clones alone and is incomplete. The profile shows 110,000 to 150,000 clones, 90% to 95% of them singletons. Sequenced material: peripheral blood, taken on day 0 of AZD1222 vaccination. The source of this sequence is an adult in good health. The chain links TRBV5-1 to TRBJ1-2, with a tentative D call TRBD1 (5 bases). The CDR3 DNA reads as TGCGCCAGCAGCTTGGAAGGGGTAGCTAACTATGGCTACACCTTC. This gives the protein CASSLEGVANYGYTF.